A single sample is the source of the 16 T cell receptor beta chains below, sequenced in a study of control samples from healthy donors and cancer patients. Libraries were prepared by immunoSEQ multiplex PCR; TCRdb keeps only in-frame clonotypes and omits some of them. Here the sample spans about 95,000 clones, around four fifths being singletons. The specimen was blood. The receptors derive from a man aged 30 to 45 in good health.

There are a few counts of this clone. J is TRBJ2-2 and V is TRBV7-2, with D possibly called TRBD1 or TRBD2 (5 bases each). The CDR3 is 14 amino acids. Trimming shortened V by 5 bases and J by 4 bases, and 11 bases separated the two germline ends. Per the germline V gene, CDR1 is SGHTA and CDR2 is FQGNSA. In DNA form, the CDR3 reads TGTGCCAGCAGCCAACAGAGGGGCACCGGGGAGCTGTTTTTT. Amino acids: CASSQQRGTGELFF. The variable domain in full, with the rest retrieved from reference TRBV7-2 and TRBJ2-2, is GAGVSQSPSNKVTEKGKDVELRCDPISGHTALYWYRQSLGQGLEFLIYFQGNSAPDKSGLPSDRFSAERTGGSVSTLTIQRTQQEDSAVYLCASSQQRGTGELFFGEGSRLTVL.

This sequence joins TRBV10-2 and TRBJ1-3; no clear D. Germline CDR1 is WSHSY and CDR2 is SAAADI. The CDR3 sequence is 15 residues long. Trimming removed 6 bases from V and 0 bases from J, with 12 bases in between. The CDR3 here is CASSSRTPSGNTIYF. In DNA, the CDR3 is TGCGCCAGCAGCTCCCGTACACCCTCTGGAAACACCATATATTTT.

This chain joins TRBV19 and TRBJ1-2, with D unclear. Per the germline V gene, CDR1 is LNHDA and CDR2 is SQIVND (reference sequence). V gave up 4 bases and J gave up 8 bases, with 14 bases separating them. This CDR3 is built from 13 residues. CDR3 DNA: TGTGCCAGTAGTACAAGTGGTTTCGACGGCTACACCTTC. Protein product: CASSTSGFDGYTF. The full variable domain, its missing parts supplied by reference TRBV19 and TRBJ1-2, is DGGITQSPKYLFRKEGQNVTLSCEQNLNHDAMYWYRQDPGQGLRLIYYSQIVNDFQKGDIAEGYSVSREKKESFPLTVTSAQKNPTAFYLCASSTSGFDGYTFGSGTRLTVV.

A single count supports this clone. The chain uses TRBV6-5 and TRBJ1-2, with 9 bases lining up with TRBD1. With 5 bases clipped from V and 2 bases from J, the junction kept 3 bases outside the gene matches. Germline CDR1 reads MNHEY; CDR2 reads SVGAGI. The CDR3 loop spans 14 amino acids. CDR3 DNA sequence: TGTGCCAGCAGTCGGGACAGGGCAAACTATGGCTACACCTTC. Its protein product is CASSRDRANYGYTF.

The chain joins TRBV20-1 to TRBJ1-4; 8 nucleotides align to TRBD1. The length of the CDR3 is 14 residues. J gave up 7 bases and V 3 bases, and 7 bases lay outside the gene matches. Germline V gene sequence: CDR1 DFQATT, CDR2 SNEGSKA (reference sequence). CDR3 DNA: TGCAGTGCTAGTTGGGTCAGGGGGCGTGAAAAACTGTTTTTT. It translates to CSASWVRGREKLFF.

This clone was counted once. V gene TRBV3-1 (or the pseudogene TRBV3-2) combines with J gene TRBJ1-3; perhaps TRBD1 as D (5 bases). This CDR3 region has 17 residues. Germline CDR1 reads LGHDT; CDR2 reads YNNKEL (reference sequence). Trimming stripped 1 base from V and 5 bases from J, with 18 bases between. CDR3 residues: CASSQGVGWTRRNTIYF. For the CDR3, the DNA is TGTGCCAGCAGCCAAGGCGTCGGGTGGACAAGGAGAAACACCATATATTTT.

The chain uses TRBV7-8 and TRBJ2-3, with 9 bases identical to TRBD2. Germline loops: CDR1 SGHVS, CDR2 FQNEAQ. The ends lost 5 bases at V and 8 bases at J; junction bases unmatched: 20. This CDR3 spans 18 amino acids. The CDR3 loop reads CASSRDAGGGAFLGTQYF. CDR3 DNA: TGTGCCAGCAGCCGAGACGCGGGCGGGGGGGCCTTCTTAGGTACGCAGTATTTT. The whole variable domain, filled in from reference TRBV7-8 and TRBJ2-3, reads GAGVSQSPRYKVAKRGQDVALRCDPISGHVSLFWYQQALGQGPEFLTYFQNEAQLDKSGLPSDRFFAERPEGSVSTLKIQRTQQEDSAVYLCASSRDAGGGAFLGTQYFGPGTRLTVL.

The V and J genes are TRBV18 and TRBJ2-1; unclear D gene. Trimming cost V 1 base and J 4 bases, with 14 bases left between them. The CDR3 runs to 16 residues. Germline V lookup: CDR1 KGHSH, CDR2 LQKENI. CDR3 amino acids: CASSPQDPKGYNEQFF. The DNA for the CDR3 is TGTGCCAGCTCACCACAGGACCCAAAGGGTTACAATGAGCAGTTCTTC.

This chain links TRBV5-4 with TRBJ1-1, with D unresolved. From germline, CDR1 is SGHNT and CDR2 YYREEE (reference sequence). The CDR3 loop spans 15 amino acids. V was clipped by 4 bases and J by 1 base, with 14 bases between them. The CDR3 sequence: CASSPRTGPNTEAFF. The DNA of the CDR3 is TGTGCCAGCAGCCCAAGGACGGGCCCGAACACTGAAGCTTTCTTT.

The CDR3 reads CASSLDGGLGEKLFF. The CDR3 bases are TGCGCCAGCAGCTTGGATGGAGGGTTAGGTGAAAAACTGTTTTTT. J is TRBJ1-4 and V is TRBV5-1; D unclear. The CDR3 totals 15 residues. Germline values: CDR1 SGHRS, CDR2 YFSETQ. V was pared by 0 bases and J by 7 bases, with 13 bases between. The variable domain in full, completed from reference TRBV5-1 and TRBJ1-4, reads KAGVTQTPRYLIKTRGQQVTLSCSPISGHRSVSWYQQTPGQGLQFLFEYFSETQRNKGNFPGRFSGRQFSNSRSEMNVSTLELGDSALYLCASSLDGGLGEKLFFGSGTQLSVL.

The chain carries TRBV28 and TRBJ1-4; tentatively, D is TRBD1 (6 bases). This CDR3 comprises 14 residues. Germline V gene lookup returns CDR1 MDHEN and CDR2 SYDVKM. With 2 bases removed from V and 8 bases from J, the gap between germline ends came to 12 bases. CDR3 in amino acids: CASSLPGVGEKLFF. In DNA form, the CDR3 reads TGTGCCAGCAGTTTACCAGGGGTAGGGGAAAAACTGTTTTTT.

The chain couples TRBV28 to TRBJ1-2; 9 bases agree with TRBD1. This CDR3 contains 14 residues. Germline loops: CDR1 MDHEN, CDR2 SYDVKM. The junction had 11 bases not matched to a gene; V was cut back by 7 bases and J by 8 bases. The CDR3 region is CASTLMGQGIGYTF. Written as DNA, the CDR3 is TGTGCCAGCACTCTGATGGGACAGGGTATCGGCTACACCTTC.

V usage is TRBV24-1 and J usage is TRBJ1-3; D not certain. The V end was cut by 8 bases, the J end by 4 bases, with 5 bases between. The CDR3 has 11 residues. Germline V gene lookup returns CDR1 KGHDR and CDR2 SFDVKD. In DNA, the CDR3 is TGTGCCACCAAAGAGGGAAACACCATATATTTT. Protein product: CATKEGNTIYF.

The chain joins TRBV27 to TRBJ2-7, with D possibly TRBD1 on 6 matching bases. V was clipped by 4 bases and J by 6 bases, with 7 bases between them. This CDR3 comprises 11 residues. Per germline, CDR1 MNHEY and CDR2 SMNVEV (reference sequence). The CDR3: CASSSGAEQYF. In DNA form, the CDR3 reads TGTGCCAGCAGTTCAGGGGCCGAGCAGTACTTC.

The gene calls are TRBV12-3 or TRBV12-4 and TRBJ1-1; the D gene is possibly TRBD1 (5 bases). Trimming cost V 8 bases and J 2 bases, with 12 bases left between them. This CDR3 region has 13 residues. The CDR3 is CASGRQINTEAFF. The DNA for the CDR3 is TGTGCCAGCGGAAGACAGATAAACACTGAAGCTTTCTTT.

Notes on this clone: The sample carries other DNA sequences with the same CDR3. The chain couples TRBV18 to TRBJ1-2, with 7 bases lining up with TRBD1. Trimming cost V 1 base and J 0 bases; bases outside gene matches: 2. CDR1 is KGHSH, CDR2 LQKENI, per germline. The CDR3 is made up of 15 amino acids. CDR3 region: CASSPRQGANYGYTF. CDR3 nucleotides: TGTGCCAGCTCACCACGACAGGGAGCTAACTATGGCTACACCTTC.